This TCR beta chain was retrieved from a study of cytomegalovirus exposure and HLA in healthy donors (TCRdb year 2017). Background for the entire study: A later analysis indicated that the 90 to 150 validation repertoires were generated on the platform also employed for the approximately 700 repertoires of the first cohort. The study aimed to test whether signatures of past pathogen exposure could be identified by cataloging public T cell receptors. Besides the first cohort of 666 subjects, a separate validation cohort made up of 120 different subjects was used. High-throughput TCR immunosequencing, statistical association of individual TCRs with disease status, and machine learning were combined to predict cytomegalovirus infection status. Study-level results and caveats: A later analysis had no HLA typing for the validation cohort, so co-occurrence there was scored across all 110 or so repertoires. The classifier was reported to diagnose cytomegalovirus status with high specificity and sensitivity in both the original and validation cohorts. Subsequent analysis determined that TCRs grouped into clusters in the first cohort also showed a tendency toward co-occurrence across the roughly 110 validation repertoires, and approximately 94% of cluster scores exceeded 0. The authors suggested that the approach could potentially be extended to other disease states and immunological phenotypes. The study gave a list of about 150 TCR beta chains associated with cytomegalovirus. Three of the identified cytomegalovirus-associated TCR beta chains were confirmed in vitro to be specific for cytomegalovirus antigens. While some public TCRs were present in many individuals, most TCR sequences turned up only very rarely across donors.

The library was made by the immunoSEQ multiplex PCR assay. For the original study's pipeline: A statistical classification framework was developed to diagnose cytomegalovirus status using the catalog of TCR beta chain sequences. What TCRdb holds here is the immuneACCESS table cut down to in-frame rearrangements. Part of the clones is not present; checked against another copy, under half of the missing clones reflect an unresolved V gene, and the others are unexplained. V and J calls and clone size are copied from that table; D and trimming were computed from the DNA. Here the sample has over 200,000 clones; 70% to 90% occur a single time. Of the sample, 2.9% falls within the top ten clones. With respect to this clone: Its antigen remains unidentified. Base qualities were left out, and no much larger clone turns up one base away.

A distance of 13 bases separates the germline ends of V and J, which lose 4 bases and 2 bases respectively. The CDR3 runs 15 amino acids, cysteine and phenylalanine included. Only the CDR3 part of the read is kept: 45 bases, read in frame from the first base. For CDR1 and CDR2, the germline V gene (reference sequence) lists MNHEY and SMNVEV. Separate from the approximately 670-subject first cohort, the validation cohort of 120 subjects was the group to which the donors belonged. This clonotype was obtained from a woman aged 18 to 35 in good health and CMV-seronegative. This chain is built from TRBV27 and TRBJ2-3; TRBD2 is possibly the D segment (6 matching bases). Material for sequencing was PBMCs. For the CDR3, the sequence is CASSSGDRITDTQYF. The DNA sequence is TGTGCCAGCAGTTCGGGGGACCGTATCACAGATACGCAGTATTTT.